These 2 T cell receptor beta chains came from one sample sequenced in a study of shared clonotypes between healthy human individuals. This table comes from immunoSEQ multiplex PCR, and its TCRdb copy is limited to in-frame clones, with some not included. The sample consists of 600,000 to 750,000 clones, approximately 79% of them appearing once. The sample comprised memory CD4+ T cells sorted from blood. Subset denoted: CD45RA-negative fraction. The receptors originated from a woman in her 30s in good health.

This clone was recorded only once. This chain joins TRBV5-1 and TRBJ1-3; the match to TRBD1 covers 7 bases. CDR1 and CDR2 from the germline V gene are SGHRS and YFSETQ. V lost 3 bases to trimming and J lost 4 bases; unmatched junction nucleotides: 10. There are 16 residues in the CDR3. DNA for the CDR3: TGCGCCAGCAGCTCCCAAACAGGGGCCGCGGGAAACACCATATATTTT. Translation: CASSSQTGAAGNTIYF.

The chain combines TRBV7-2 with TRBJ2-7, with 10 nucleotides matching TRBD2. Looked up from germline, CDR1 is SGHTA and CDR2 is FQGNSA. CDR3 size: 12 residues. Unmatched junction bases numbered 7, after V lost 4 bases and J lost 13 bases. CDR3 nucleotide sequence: TGTGCCAGCAGCTATTTAGGACTAGCGGCTTACTTC. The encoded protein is CASSYLGLAAYF.